Listed here are 9 T cell receptor beta chains from one sample, sequenced in a study of shared clonotypes between healthy human individuals. The data were produced by immunoSEQ multiplex PCR, yet TCRdb's version contains in-frame clones alone and is incomplete. This sample has over a million clones, with 95% to 99% found just once. The sequencing sample was made of naive CD4+ T cells sorted from blood. Regarding subset: CD45RA+ positively selected. All receptors come from a man aged 25-45 years in good health.

CDR3 loop: CASSLNGQGYGYTF. The DNA for the CDR3 is TGTGCCAGCAGCTTAAATGGACAGGGGTATGGCTACACCTTC. The gene calls are TRBV7-3 and TRBJ1-2, with 9 bases fitting TRBD1. CDR3 length: 14 residues. V trimming: 1 base; J trimming: 5 bases; junction bases outside the gene matches: 2. Germline CDR1 reads SGHTA; CDR2 reads FQGTGA.

This chain connects TRBV7-6 to TRBJ1-5; tentative D call: TRBD1 (6 bases). Trimming left V 0 bases short and J 7 bases short, with 13 bases between. The CDR3 sequence is 15 residues long. CDR1 and CDR2 (germline): SGHVS, FNYEAQ. CDR3: CASSLAGQFAQPQHF. CDR3 sequence (DNA): TGTGCCAGCAGCTTAGCCGGACAGTTTGCGCAGCCCCAGCATTTT.

The CDR3 nucleotides are TGTGCCAGCAGCTTAGCCAGGGAGTCTCGTCAACAGTACTTC. Amino acid sequence: CASSLARESRQQYF. The chain has TRBV11-3 and TRBJ2-7; D might be TRBD1 or TRBD2, each matching 5 bases. The CDR3 length is 14 residues. Germline V lookup: CDR1 SGHNT, CDR2 YENEEA. V was cut by 1 base and J by 10 bases, with 17 bases left in between.

The rearrangement links TRBV28 to TRBJ1-1; D unresolved. Germline V gene sequence: CDR1 MDHEN, CDR2 SYDVKM. Trimming took 7 bases from V and 10 from J, leaving 13 bases between them. This CDR3 is 11 amino acids long. For the CDR3, the DNA is TGTGCCAGCACTTCAAGCTCTTCAGCTTTCTTT. Its translation is CASTSSSSAFF.

The rearrangement links TRBV7-9 to TRBJ2-3; D perhaps matches TRBD1 (6 bases). CDR1 is SEHNR, CDR2 FQNEAQ, per germline (reference sequence). V lost 2 bases, J lost 11 bases, and 11 bases lay in between. The CDR3 extends over 12 amino acids. The CDR3 nucleotides read TGTGCCAGCAGCTTACCTCCGGGACAGCAGTATTTT. It translates to CASSLPPGQQYF.

V gene TRBV7-6 combines with J gene TRBJ2-1, with TRBD2 matching over 12 bases. This CDR3 contains 15 residues. After removal of 5 bases from V and 5 bases from J, the junction contained 4 bases not matched to a gene. From germline, CDR1 is SGHVS and CDR2 FNYEAQ. The CDR3 bases are TGTGCCAGCAGCCCCCTAGCGGGAGGGCACAATGAGCAGTTCTTC. This translates into CASSPLAGGHNEQFF.

This clone was counted only a few times. V usage is TRBV11-3 and J usage is TRBJ2-2, with D hard to call. Per germline, CDR1 SGHNT and CDR2 YENEEA. Trimming stripped 5 bases from V and 6 bases from J, with 10 bases between. This CDR3 region has 13 residues. The CDR3 DNA reads as TGTGCCAGCAGCCCAGTCAGGTCCGGGGAGCTGTTTTTT. Its translation is CASSPVRSGELFF.

Details on this clone: This specimen includes other DNA sequences encoding the same CDR3. The chain joins TRBV27 to TRBJ1-2, with unresolved D. Trimming stripped 1 base from V and 0 bases from J, with 3 bases between. The CDR3 extends over 13 amino acids. The germline gives CDR1 MNHEY, CDR2 SMNVEV (reference sequence). CDR3 bases: TGTGCCAGCAGTTTATTGGCTAACTATGGCTACACCTTC. It encodes CASSLLANYGYTF.

The CDR3 nucleotides are TGTGCCAGCAGTGTAATAGTTGGGGCTGGAAATGAGCAGTTCTTC. It is translated as CASSVIVGAGNEQFF. This sequence joins TRBV27 and TRBJ2-1, with TRBD1 as a possible D gene (5 bases). V was clipped by 5 bases and J by 7 bases, with 18 bases between them. This CDR3 has 15 amino acids. Looked up from germline, CDR1 is MNHEY and CDR2 is SMNVEV (reference sequence).